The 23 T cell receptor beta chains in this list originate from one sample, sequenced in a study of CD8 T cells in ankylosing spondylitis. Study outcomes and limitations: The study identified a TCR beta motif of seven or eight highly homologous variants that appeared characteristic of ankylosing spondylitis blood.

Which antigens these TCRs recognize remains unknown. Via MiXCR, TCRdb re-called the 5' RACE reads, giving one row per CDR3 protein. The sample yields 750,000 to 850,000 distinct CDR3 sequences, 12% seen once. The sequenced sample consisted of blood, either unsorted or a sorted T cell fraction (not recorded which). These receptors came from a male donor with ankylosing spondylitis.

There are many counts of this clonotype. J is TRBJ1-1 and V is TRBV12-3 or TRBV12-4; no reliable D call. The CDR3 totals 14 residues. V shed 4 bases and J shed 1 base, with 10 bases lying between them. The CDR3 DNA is TGTGCCAGCAGTTCCCTGGGCCGGAACACTGAAGCTTTCTTT. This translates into CASSSLGRNTEAFF.

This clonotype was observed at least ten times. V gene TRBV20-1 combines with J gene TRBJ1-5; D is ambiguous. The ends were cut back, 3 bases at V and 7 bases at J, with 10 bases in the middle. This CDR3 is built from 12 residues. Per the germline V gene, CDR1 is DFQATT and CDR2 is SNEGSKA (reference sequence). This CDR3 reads CSASLHGQPQHF. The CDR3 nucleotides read TGCAGTGCTAGCCTACACGGACAGCCCCAGCATTTT.

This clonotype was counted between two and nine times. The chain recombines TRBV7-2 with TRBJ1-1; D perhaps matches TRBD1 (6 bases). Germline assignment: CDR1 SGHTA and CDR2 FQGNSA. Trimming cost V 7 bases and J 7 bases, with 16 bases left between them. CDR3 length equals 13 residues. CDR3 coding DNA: TGTGCCAGCAACCCACAGGGTCGGTTTGAAGCTTTCTTT. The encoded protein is CASNPQGRFEAFF.

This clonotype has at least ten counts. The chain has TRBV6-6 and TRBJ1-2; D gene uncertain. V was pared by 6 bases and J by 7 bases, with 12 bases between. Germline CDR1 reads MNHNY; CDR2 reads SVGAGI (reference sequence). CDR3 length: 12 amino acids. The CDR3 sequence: CASSPPLGGYTF. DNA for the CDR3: TGTGCCAGCAGCCCTCCGCTGGGTGGCTACACCTTC.

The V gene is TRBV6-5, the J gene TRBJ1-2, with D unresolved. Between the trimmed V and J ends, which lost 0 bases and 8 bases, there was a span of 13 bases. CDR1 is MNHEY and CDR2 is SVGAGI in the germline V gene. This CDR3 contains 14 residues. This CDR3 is CASSYSDGLGGYTF. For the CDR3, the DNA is TGTGCCAGCAGTTACTCTGACGGTCTCGGGGGCTACACCTTC.

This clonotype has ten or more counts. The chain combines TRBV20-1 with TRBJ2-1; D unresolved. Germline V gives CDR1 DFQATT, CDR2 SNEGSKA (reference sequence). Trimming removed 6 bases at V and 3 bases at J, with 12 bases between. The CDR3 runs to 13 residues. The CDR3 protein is CSAAPLIYNEQFF. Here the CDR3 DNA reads TGCAGTGCGGCTCCACTAATCTACAATGAGCAGTTCTTC.

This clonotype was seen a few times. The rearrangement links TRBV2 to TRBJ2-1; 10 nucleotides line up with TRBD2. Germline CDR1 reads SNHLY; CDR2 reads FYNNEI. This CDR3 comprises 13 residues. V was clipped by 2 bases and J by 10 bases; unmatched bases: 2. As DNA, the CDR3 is TGTGCCAGCAGTGAACTAGCGGGGGAGGAGCAGTTCTTC. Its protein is CASSELAGEEQFF.

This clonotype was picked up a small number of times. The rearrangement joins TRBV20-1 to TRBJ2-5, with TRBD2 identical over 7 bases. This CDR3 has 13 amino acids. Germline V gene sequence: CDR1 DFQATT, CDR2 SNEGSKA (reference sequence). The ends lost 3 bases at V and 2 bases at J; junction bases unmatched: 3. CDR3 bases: TGCAGTGCTAGCGGGGGGATTCAAGAGACCCAGTACTTC. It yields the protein CSASGGIQETQYF.

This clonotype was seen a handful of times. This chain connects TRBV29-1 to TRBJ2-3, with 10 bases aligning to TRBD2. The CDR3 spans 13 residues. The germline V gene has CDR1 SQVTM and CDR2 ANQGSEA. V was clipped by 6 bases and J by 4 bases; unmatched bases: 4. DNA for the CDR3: TGCAGCGTGAGCGGGAGGGGTGCAGATACGCAGTATTTT. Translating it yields CSVSGRGADTQYF.

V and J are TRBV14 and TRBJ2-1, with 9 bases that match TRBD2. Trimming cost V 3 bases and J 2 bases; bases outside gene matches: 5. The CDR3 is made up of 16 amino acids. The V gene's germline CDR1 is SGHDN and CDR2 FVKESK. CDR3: CASSQLAGETYNEQFF. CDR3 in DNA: TGTGCCAGCAGCCAGTTAGCGGGAGAAACCTACAATGAGCAGTTCTTC. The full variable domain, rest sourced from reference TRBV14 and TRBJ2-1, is EAGVTQFPSHSVIEKGQTVTLRCDPISGHDNLYWYRRVMGKEIKFLLHFVKESKQDESGMPNNRFLAERTGGTYSTLKVQPAELEDSGVYFCASSQLAGETYNEQFFGPGTRLTVL.

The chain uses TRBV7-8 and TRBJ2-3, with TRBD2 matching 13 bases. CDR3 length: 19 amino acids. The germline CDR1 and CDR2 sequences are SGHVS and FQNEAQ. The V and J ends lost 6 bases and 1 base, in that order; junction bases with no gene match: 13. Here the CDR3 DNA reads TGTGCCAGCAGGAACTCTACTAGCGGGAGGGCCTTTCGCACAGATACGCAGTATTTT. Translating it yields CASRNSTSGRAFRTDTQYF.

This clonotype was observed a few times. The CDR3 DNA reads as TGTGCCAGCAGTTACTCGATACGGACAGCCTACGAGCAGTACTTC. Translation gives CASSYSIRTAYEQYF. The rearrangement links TRBV6-2 or TRBV6-3 to TRBJ2-7; D may be TRBD1 (6 bases). V dropped 0 bases and J dropped 2 bases, with 11 bases sitting between them. CDR1 and CDR2 (germline): MNHEY, SVGEGT. CDR3 length: 15 amino acids.

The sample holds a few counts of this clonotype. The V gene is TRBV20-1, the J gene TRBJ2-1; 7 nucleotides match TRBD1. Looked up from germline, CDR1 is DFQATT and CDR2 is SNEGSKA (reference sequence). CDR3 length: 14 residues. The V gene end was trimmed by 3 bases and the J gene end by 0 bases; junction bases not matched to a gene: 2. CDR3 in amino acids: CSARGQYSYNEQFF. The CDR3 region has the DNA TGCAGTGCTAGGGGACAGTACTCCTACAATGAGCAGTTCTTC.

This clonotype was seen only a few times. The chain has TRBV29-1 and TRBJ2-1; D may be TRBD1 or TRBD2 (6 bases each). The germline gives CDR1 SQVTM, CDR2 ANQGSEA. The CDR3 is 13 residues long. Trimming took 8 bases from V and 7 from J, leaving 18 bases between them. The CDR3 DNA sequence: TGCAGCACCTTCGGGGGCGCGGGTAATGAGCAGTTCTTC. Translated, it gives CSTFGGAGNEQFF.

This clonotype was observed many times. The CDR3 region has the DNA TGTGCCACCAGTGATTTTAGCCAGGGGGCGAGAAATGAGCAGTTCTTC. Translating it yields CATSDFSQGARNEQFF. This chain connects TRBV24-1 to TRBJ2-1, with TRBD1 identical over 8 bases. The length of the CDR3 is 16 residues. The V gene's germline CDR1 is KGHDR and CDR2 SFDVKD. Trimming cost V 1 base and J 7 bases; bases outside gene matches: 8.

The CDR3 here is CSARDALKSSYEQYF. In nucleotides, the CDR3 is TGCAGTGCTAGAGACGCCTTGAAGAGTTCCTACGAGCAGTACTTC. V and J are TRBV20-1 and TRBJ2-7; D unclear. CDR1 is DFQATT, CDR2 SNEGSKA, per germline (reference sequence). The CDR3 extends over 15 amino acids. V gave up 0 bases and J gave up 1 base, with 13 bases separating them.

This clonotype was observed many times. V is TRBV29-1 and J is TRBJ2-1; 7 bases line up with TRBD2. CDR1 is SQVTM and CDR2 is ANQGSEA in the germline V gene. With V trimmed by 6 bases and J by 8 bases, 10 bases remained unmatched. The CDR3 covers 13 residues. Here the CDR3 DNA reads TGCAGCGTGGTCGGGGGGAGACGGGATGAGCAGTTCTTC. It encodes CSVVGGRRDEQFF.

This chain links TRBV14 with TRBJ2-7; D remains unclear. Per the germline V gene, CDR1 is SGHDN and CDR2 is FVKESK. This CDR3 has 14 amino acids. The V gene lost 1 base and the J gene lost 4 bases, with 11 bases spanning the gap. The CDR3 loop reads CASSQVLREYEQYF. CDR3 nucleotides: TGTGCCAGCAGCCAAGTTCTTAGAGAGTACGAGCAGTACTTC.

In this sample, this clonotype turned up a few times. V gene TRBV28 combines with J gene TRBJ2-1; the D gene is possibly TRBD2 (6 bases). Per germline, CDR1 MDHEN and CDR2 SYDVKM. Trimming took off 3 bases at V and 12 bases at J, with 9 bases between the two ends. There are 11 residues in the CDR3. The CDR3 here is CASSFKEGQFF. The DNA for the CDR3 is TGTGCCAGCAGTTTTAAGGAGGGGCAGTTCTTC.

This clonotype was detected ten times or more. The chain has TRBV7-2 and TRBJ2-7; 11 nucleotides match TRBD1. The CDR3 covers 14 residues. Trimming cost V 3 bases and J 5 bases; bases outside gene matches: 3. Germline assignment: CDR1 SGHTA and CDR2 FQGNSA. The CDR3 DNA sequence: TGTGCCAGCAGCTTCCGGACAGGGGGCGACGAGCAGTACTTC. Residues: CASSFRTGGDEQYF.

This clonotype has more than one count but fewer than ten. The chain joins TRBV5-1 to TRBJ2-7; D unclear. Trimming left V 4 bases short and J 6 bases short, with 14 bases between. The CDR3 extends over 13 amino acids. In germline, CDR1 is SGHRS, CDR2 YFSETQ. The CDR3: CASSPLPQAEQYF. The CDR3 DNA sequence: TGCGCCAGCAGCCCGCTCCCCCAGGCCGAGCAGTACTTC. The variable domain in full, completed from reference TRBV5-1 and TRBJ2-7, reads KAGVTQTPRYLIKTRGQQVTLSCSPISGHRSVSWYQQTPGQGLQFLFEYFSETQRNKGNFPGRFSGRQFSNSRSEMNVSTLELGDSALYLCASSPLPQAEQYFGPGTRLTVT.

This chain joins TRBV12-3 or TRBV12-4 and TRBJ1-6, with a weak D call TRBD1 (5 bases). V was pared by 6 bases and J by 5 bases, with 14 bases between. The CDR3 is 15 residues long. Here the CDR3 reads CASSREEGNNSPLHF. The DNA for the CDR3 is TGTGCCAGCAGCCGCGAGGAGGGGAATAATTCACCCCTCCACTTT.

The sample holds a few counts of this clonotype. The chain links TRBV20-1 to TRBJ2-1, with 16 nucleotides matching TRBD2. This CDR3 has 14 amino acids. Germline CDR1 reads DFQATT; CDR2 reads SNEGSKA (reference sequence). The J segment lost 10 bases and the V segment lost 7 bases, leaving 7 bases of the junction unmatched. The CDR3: CSETGTSGRGEQFF. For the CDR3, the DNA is TGCAGTGAAACCGGGACTAGCGGGAGGGGAGAGCAGTTCTTC.